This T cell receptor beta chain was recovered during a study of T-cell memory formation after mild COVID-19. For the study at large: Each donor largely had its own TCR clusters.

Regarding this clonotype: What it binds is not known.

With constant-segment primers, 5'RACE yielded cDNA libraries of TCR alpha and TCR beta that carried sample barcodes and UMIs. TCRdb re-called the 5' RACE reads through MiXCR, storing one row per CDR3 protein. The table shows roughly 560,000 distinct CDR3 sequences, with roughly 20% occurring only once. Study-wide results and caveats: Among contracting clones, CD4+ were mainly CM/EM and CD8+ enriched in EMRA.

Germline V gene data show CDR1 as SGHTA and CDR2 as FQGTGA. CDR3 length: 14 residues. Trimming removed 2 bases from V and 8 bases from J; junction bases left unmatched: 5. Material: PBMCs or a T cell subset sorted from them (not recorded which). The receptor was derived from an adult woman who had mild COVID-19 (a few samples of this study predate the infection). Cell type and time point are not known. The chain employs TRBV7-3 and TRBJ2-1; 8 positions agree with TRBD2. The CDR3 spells CASSLAGGTDEQFF. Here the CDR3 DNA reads TGTGCCAGCAGCTTAGCGGGGGGTACAGATGAGCAGTTCTTC.